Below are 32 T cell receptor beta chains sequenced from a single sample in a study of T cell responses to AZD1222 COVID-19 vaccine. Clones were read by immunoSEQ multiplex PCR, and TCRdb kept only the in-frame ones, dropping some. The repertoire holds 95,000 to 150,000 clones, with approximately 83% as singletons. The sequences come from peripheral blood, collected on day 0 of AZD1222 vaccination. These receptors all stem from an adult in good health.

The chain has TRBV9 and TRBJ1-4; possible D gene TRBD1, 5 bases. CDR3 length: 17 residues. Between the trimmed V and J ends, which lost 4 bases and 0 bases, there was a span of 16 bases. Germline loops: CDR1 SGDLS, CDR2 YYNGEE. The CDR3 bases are TGTGCCAGCAGCTACGGACTTGCGGGGGCAACTAATGAAAAACTGTTTTTT. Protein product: CASSYGLAGATNEKLFF.

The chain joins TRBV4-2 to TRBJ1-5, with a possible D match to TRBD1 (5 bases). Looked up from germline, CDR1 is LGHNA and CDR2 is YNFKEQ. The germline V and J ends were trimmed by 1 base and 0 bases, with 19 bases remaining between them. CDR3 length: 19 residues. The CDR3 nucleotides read TGTGCCAGCAGCCAAGGAGGGGACTCCGATACCTATAGCAATCAGCCCCAGCATTTT. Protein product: CASSQGGDSDTYSNQPQHF.

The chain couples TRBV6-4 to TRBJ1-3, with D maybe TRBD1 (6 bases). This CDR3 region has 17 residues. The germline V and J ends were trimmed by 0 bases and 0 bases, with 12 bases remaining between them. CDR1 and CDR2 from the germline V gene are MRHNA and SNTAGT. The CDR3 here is CASSDSLDRDSGNTIYF. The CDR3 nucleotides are TGTGCCAGCAGTGACTCTCTGGACAGAGACTCTGGAAACACCATATATTTT.

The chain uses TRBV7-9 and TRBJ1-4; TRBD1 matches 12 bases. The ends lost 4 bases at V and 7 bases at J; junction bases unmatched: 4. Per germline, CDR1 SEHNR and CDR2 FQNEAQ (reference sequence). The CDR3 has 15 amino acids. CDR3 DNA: TGTGCCAGCAGCTGGGACAGGGGGCCGAGTGAAAAACTGTTTTTT. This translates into CASSWDRGPSEKLFF.

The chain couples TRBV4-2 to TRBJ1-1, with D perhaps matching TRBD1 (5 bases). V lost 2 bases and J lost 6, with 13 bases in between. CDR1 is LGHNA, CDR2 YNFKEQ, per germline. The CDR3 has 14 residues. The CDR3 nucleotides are TGTGCCAGCAGCCAACCGGACAAAATTTCTGAAGCTTTCTTT. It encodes CASSQPDKISEAFF.

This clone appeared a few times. The CDR3 DNA is TGTGCCAGCAGCCATCCCAGCGGCGGTAATGAAAAACTGTTTTTT. Residues: CASSHPSGGNEKLFF. This chain connects TRBV3-1 (or the pseudogene TRBV3-2) to TRBJ1-4; D is unclear. Per germline, CDR1 LGHDT and CDR2 YNNKEL (reference sequence). This CDR3 region has 15 residues. Trimming removed 3 bases from V and 4 bases from J, with 12 bases in between.

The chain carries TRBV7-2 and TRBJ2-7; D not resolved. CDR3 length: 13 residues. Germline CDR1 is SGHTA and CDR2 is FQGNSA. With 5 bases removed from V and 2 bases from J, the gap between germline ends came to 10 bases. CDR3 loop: CASSPYLTYEQYF. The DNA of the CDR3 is TGTGCCAGCAGCCCGTACCTGACCTACGAGCAGTACTTC.

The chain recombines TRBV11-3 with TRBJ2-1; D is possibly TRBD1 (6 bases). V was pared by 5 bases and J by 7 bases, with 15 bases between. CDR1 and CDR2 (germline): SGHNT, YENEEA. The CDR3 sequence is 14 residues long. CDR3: CASSGVQGRNEQFF. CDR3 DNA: TGTGCCAGCAGCGGAGTACAGGGTAGGAATGAGCAGTTCTTC. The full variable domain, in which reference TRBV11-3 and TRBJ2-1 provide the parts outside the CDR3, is EAGVVQSPRYKIIEKKQPVAFWCNPISGHNTLYWYLQNLGQGPELLIRYENEEAVDDSQLPKDRFSAERLKGVDSTLKIQPAELGDSAVYLCASSGVQGRNEQFFGPGTRLTVL.

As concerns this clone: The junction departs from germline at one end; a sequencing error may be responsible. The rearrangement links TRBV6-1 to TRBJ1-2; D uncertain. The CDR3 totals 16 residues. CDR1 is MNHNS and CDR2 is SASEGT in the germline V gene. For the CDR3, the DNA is TGTGCCAGCAGCGAAGGTGTGGTGGGTGATGGCTATGGCTACACCTTC. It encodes CASSEGVVGDGYGYTF.

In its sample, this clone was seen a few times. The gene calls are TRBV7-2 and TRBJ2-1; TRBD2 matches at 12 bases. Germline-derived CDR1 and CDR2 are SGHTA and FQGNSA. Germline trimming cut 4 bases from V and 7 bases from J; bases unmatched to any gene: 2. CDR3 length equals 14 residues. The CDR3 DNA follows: TGTGCCAGCAGCTGGACTAGCGGGGAAAATGAGCAGTTCTTC. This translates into CASSWTSGENEQFF.

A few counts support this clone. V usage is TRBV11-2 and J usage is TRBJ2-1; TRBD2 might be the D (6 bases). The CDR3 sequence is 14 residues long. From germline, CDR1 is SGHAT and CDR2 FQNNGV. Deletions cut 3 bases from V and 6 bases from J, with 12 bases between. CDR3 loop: CASSLWGVGNEQFF. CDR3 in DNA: TGTGCCAGCAGCTTGTGGGGGGTGGGCAATGAGCAGTTCTTC.

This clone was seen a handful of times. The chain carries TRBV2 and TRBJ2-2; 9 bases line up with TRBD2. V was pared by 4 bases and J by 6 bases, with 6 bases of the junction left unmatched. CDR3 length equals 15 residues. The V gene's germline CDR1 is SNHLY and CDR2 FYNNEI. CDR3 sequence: CASSGAGGRPGELFF. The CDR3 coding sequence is TGTGCCAGCAGTGGAGCGGGGGGCCGTCCCGGGGAGCTGTTTTTT.

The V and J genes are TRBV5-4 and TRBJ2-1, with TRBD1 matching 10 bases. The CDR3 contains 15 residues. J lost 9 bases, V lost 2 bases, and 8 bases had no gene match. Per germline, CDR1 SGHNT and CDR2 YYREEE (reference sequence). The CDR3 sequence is CASSFPGTGDGEQFF. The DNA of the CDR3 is TGTGCCAGCAGCTTCCCCGGGACAGGGGACGGTGAGCAGTTCTTC.

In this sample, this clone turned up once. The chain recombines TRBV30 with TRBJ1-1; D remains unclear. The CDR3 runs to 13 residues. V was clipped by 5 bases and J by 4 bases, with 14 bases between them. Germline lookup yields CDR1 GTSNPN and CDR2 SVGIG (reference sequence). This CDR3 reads CAWSLSGGTEAFF. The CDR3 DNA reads TGTGCCTGGTCTCTTAGCGGAGGCACTGAAGCTTTCTTT.

The CDR3 DNA reads TGCGCCAGCAGCTTGGCAGGAAGATCAACTAATGAAAAACTGTTTTTT. The encoded protein is CASSLAGRSTNEKLFF. The V and J genes are TRBV5-1 and TRBJ1-4; D unclear. The V end was cut by 0 bases, the J end by 0 bases, with 9 bases between. This CDR3 comprises 16 residues. Germline CDR1 SGHRS, CDR2 YFSETQ.

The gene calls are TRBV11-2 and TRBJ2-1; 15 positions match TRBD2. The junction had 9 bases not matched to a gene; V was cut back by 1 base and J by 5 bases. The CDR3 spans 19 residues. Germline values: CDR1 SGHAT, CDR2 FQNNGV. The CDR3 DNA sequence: TGTGCCAGCAGCTTAGGTCGTGGGACTAGCGGGAGGAGGGACAATGAGCAGTTCTTC. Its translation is CASSLGRGTSGRRDNEQFF.

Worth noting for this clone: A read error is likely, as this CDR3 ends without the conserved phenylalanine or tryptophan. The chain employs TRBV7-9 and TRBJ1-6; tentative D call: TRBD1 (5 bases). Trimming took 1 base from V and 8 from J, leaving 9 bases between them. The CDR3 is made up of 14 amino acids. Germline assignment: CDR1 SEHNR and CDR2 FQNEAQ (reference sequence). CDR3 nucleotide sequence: TGTGCCAGCAGCTTAGAGGGGAAAGATTCACCCCTCCACCTT. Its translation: CASSLEGKDSPLHL.

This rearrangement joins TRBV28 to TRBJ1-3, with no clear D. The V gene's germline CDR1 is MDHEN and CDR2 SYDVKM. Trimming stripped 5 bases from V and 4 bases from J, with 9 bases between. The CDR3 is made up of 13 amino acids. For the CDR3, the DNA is TGTGCCAGCAGTACCTCCGCCGGAAACACCATATATTTT. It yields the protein CASSTSAGNTIYF.

The CDR3 protein is CASSLKQGRDEQYF. The CDR3 DNA reads TGTGCCAGCAGTCTTAAGCAGGGGCGCGACGAGCAGTACTTC. The gene calls are TRBV27 and TRBJ2-7; D may be TRBD1 (6 bases). Germline loops: CDR1 MNHEY, CDR2 SMNVEV (reference sequence). The CDR3 length is 14 residues. V was pared by 5 bases and J by 5 bases, with 16 bases between.

The CDR3 reads CASTPGGLAGINEQFF. Written as DNA, the CDR3 is TGTGCCAGCACCCCAGGTGGGCTAGCGGGTATCAATGAGCAGTTCTTC. V and J are TRBV9 and TRBJ2-1; 8 nucleotides line up with TRBD2. This CDR3 is 16 amino acids long. The V gene end was trimmed by 6 bases and the J gene end by 6 bases; junction bases not matched to a gene: 14. In germline, CDR1 is SGDLS, CDR2 YYNGEE.

The CDR3 here is CASSGGLDTGELFF. CDR3 DNA sequence: TGTGCCAGCAGTGGAGGGCTGGACACCGGGGAGCTGTTTTTT. The chain combines TRBV6-4 with TRBJ2-2, with a weak D call TRBD2 (5 bases). The ends were cut back, 4 bases at V and 3 bases at J, with 9 bases in the middle. In germline, CDR1 is MRHNA, CDR2 SNTAGT. This CDR3 contains 14 residues.

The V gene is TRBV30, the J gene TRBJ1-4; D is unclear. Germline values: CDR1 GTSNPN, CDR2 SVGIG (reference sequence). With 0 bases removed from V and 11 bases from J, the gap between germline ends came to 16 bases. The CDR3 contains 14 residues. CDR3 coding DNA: TGTGCCTGGAGTGTAGACGTCCAGTCGGGGAAACTGTTTTTT. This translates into CAWSVDVQSGKLFF.

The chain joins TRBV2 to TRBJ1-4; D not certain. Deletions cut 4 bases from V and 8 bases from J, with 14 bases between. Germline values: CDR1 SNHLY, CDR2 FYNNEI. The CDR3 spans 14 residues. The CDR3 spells CASSVTRSEEKLFF. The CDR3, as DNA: TGTGCCAGCAGTGTAACAAGGTCGGAGGAAAAACTGTTTTTT.

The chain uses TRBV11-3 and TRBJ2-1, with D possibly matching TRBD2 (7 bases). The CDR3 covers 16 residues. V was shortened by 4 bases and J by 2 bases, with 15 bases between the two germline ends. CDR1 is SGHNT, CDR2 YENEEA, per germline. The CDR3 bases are TGTGCCAGCAGCTCTAGTGGGGGGGGCACCTACAATGAGCAGTTCTTC. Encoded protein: CASSSSGGGTYNEQFF. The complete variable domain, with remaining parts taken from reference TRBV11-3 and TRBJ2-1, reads EAGVVQSPRYKIIEKKQPVAFWCNPISGHNTLYWYLQNLGQGPELLIRYENEEAVDDSQLPKDRFSAERLKGVDSTLKIQPAELGDSAVYLCASSSSGGGTYNEQFFGPGTRLTVL.

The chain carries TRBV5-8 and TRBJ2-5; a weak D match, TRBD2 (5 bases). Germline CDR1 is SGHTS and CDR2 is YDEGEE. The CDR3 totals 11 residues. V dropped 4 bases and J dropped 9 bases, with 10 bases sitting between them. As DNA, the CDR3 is TGTGCCAGCAGCGCGGACGGGGCCCAGTACTTC. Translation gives CASSADGAQYF.

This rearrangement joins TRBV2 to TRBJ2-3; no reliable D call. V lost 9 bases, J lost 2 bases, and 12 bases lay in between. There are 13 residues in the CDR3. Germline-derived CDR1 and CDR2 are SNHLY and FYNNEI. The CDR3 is CARSRALTDTQYF. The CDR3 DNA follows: TGTGCCAGGTCAAGGGCGCTCACAGATACGCAGTATTTT.

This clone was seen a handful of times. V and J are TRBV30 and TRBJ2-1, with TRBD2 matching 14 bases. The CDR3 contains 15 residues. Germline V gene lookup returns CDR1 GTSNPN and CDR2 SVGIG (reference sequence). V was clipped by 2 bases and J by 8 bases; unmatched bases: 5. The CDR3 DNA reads TGTGCCTGGAGTCGACTAGCGGGAGGGCAAGATGAGCAGTTCTTC. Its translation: CAWSRLAGGQDEQFF.

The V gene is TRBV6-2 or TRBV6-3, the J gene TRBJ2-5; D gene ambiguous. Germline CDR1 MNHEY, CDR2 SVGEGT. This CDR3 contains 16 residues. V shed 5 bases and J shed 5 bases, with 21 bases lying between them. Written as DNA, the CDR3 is TGTGCCAGCAGTCCCCAGCCTCGGGCGCACTTGGAGACCCAGTACTTC. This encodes CASSPQPRAHLETQYF.

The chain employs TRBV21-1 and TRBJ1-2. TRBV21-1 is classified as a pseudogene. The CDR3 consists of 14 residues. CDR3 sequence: CARGFKGRIYGYTF. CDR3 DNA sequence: TGTGCCAGAGGGTTTAAAGGACGGATCTATGGCTACACCTTC.

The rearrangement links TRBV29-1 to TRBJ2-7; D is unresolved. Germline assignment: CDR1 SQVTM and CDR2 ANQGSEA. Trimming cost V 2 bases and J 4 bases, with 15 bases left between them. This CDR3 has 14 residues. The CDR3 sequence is CSVERGLEIYEQYF. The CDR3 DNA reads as TGCAGCGTTGAACGAGGTTTGGAGATTTACGAGCAGTACTTC.

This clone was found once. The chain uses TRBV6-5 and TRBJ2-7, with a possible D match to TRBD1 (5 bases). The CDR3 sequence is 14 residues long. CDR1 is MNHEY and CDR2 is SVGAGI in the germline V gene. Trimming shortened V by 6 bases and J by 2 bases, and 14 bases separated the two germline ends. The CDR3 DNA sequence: TGTGCCAGCAGGGGATGGGGCATGGCCTACGAGCAGTACTTC. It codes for CASRGWGMAYEQYF.

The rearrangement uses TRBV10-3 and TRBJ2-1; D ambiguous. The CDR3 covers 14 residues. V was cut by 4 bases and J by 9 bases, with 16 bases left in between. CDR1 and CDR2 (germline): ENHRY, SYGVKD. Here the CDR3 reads CAISGDIVGIEQFF. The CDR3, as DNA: TGTGCCATCAGTGGTGACATCGTTGGGATTGAGCAGTTCTTC.